This TCR beta chain emerged from a study of cytomegalovirus exposure and HLA in healthy donors. The PCR made use of 60 Vbeta and 13 Jbeta primers. Produced via immunoSEQ multiplex PCR; TCRdb's table is partial and in-frame only. The profile shows over 75,000 clones, approximately 70% of them singletons. The CDR3 sequence is 15 residues long. V shed 2 bases and J shed 1 base, with 13 bases lying between them. Germline loops: CDR1 SGHRS, CDR2 YFSETQ. The clonotype comes from a man aged 25-45 years in good health and CMV-seronegative. Specimen: PBMCs. The chain carries TRBV5-1 and TRBJ2-7; tentatively, D is TRBD1 (5 bases). The CDR3, as DNA: TGCGCCAGCAGCTTAGAAGACAGAAGTTCCTACGAGCAGTACTTC. Amino acid sequence: CASSLEDRSSYEQYF.